These T cell receptor beta chains were read from a single sample in a study of blood T cells in healthy people across ages. TCRdb independently ran MiXCR on the 5' RACE reads; one entry per CDR3 protein. The sample contains 1.5 million to 2 million distinct CDR3 sequences, around 48% of which appear only once. Material for sequencing was blood. The receptors stem from a middle-aged woman in good health. CDR3s include the opening cysteine and the closing phenylalanine or tryptophan. D genes are given only for firm matches. Clone size appears in some rows only: once, few, many, or a class for an expanded clone.

J | size | V | D | CDR3 | DNA
TRBJ1-2 | once | TRBV7-2 | NA | CASSLVVGGGNYGYTF | TGTGCCAGCAGCTTAGTCGTCGGAGGGGGTAACTATGGCTACACCTTC
TRBJ2-5 | few | TRBV7-2 | TRBD1 | CASSPGTGQAETQYF | TGTGCCAGCAGCCCAGGGACAGGCCAAGCAGAGACCCAGTACTTC
TRBJ1-2 | NA | TRBV6-6 | NA | CASEGGVVINYGYTF | TGTGCCAGCGAGGGGGGAGTGGTGATTAACTATGGCTACACCTTC
TRBJ1-2 | NA | TRBV7-2 | TRBD1 | CASSPTGQGIYGYTF | TGTGCCAGCAGCCCAACGGGACAGGGCATATATGGCTACACCTTC
TRBJ2-7 | few | TRBV7-2 | NA | CASRANGAYEQYF | TGTGCCAGCAGGGCCAATGGGGCCTACGAGCAGTACTTC
TRBJ2-6 | NA | TRBV7-2 | TRBD1 | CASSSPGQRSGANVLTF | TGTGCCAGCAGCTCGCCGGGACAGCGCTCTGGGGCCAACGTCCTGACTTTC
TRBJ2-5 | NA | TRBV6-2/TRBV6-3 | TRBD1 | CASTSGQGAQKTQYF | TGTGCCAGCACCTCCGGACAGGGGGCTCAGAAGACCCAGTACTTC
TRBJ2-3 | many | TRBV15 | TRBD1 | CATSLDRERADTQYF | TGTGCCACCAGCCTGGACAGGGAAAGGGCAGATACGCAGTATTTT
TRBJ2-3 | few | TRBV9 | NA | CASTQGTSTDTQYF | TGTGCCAGCACCCAGGGTACTAGCACAGATACGCAGTATTTT
TRBJ2-3 | NA | TRBV20-1 | TRBD1 | CSACLRDRGTDTQYF | TGCAGTGCTTGTCTCCGGGACAGGGGTACAGATACGCAGTATTTT
TRBJ2-5 | NA | TRBV25-1 | TRBD1 | CASGTGGQLETQYF | TGTGCCAGCGGGACAGGGGGACAATTAGAGACCCAGTACTTC
TRBJ2-1 | NA | TRBV9 | NA | CASSVTWGGGGDEQFF | TGTGCCAGCAGCGTAACCTGGGGGGGCGGGGGTGATGAGCAGTTCTTC
TRBJ1-2 | few | TRBV14 | NA | CASSQLDRGAYGYTF | TGTGCCAGCAGCCAATTAGACAGAGGAGCTTATGGCTACACCTTC
TRBJ2-5 | few | TRBV4-1 | TRBD1 | CASSQDGDSLSATQYF | TGCGCCAGCAGCCAAGATGGGGACAGTCTTAGTGCGACCCAGTACTTC
TRBJ2-5 | few | TRBV20-1 | TRBD1 | CSARSYRDREVEAETQYF | TGCAGTGCTAGATCGTACCGGGACAGGGAGGTGGAAGCAGAGACCCAGTACTTC
TRBJ2-5 | NA | TRBV20-1 | NA | CSAREGTIGSGETQYF | TGCAGTGCTAGGGAAGGGACGATAGGGTCTGGGGAGACCCAGTACTTC
TRBJ2-4 | NA | TRBV9 | TRBD1 | CASSGSGTGQAKNIQYF | TGTGCCAGCAGCGGTTCCGGGACAGGCCAAGCCAAAAACATTCAGTACTTC
TRBJ2-5 | NA | TRBV11-2 | NA | CASSSPLIETQYF | TGTGCCAGCAGCTCCCCACTAATAGAGACCCAGTACTTC
TRBJ2-7 | few | TRBV6-1 | NA | CASTWTAYEQYF | TGTGCCAGCACCTGGACAGCGTACGAGCAGTACTTC
TRBJ2-3 | NA | TRBV12-5 | TRBD1 | CASGLARTGDPSTDTQYF | TGTGCTAGTGGTTTGGCCCGGACAGGGGACCCCAGCACAGATACGCAGTATTTT
TRBJ2-5 | NA | TRBV5-1 | TRBD2 | CASSWGLAGDRYQETQYF | TGCGCCAGCAGCTGGGGACTAGCGGGGGACAGGTACCAAGAGACCCAGTACTTC
TRBJ2-7 | few | TRBV6-5 | NA | CASSPRAFSYEQYF | TGTGCCAGCAGTCCCCGGGCCTTCTCCTACGAGCAGTACTTC
TRBJ2-3 | NA | TRBV5-1 | NA | CASSARDTGTDTQYF | TGCGCCAGCAGCGCTCGGGACACTGGCACAGATACGCAGTATTTT
TRBJ1-2 | few | TRBV4-3 | NA | CASSPDPGRAGANYGYTF | TGCGCCAGCAGCCCAGACCCGGGACGCGCTGGAGCTAACTATGGCTACACCTTC
TRBJ1-1 | NA | TRBV15 | TRBD1 | CATSREDRLNTEAFF | TGTGCCACCAGCAGAGAGGACAGGTTGAACACTGAAGCTTTCTTT
TRBJ2-5 | NA | TRBV2 | NA | CASSERQGLLGEQYF | TGTGCCAGCAGTGAACGGCAGGGCCTCCTCGGGGAGCAGTACTTC
TRBJ2-3 | NA | TRBV27 | TRBD2 | CASSRGGLARSTDTQYF | TGTGCCAGCAGTCGAGGGGGACTAGCCCGTAGCACAGATACGCAGTATTTT
TRBJ2-7 | NA | TRBV13 | TRBD1 | CASSPRTGMNEQYF | TGTGCCAGCAGCCCGCGGACAGGGATGAACGAGCAGTACTTC
TRBJ2-7 | NA | TRBV28 | NA | CASSSGTSTYYEQYF | TGTGCCAGCAGTTCGGGCACCTCCACCTACTACGAGCAGTACTTC
TRBJ2-7 | once | TRBV7-2 | TRBD2 | CASSQTGLAADEQYF | TGTGCCAGCAGCCAGACGGGACTAGCCGCCGACGAGCAGTACTTC
TRBJ2-3 | NA | TRBV4-2 | TRBD2 | CASSLYSGGEEDTQYF | TGTGCCAGCAGCCTATATAGCGGGGGGGAGGAAGATACGCAGTATTTT
TRBJ1-2 | NA | TRBV4-3 | NA | CASSQDITVLNYGYTF | TGCGCCAGCAGCCAAGATATAACCGTCCTGAACTATGGCTACACCTTC
TRBJ2-5 | NA | TRBV7-2 | NA | CASSPSDRLEYF | TGTGCCAGCAGCCCGAGTGACCGCCTGGAGTACTTC
TRBJ2-7 | once | TRBV7-9 | TRBD1 | CASSATGDSLREQYF | TGTGCCAGCAGCGCGACCGGGGACAGTTTACGCGAGCAGTACTTC
TRBJ2-7 | NA | TRBV20-1 | TRBD2 | CSAQSGAIYNEQYF | TGCAGTGCTCAGAGCGGGGCAATTTACAATGAGCAGTACTTC
TRBJ2-1 | few | TRBV5-1 | NA | CASSPGSASYNEQFF | TGCGCCAGCAGCCCCGGTAGCGCGTCCTACAATGAGCAGTTCTTC
TRBJ2-5 | NA | TRBV9 | TRBD2 | CASSARKSGGEETQYF | TGTGCCAGCAGCGCCCGTAAATCGGGGGGTGAGGAGACCCAGTACTTC
TRBJ2-1 | NA | TRBV7-2 | NA | CASSFQGGYRNEQFF | TGTGCCAGCAGCTTCCAGGGCGGGTATCGGAATGAGCAGTTCTTC
TRBJ1-2 | few | TRBV29-1 | TRBD1 | CSVEILWDSRGYTF | TGCAGCGTTGAAATTCTGTGGGACAGTCGAGGCTACACCTTC
TRBJ1-5 | few | TRBV6-2/TRBV6-3 | NA | CASLRPWASEPQHF | TGTGCCAGCCTCCGTCCCTGGGCCAGTGAGCCCCAGCATTTT